The table lists the clone carrying this TCR beta chain with a count of one. This entry belongs to a study of cytomegalovirus exposure and HLA in healthy donors. The primer mix had 60 Vbeta and 13 Jbeta primers. Only in-frame clones appear in the TCRdb table, and some are missing; sequencing was by immunoSEQ multiplex PCR. The sample includes roughly 200,000 clones, roughly 79% of them seen just once. Germline CDR1 is SGHVS and CDR2 is FQNEAQ. This CDR3 is 16 amino acids long. V was shortened by 2 bases and J by 6 bases, with 17 bases between the two germline ends. Material for sequencing was PBMCs. This rearrangement joins TRBV7-8 to TRBJ2-1, with D possibly matching TRBD1 (6 bases). This receptor was taken from a man aged 30 to 39 in good health and CMV-seronegative. The CDR3 DNA is TGTGCCAGCAGCTTAAAAGGTACAGGGAGAATCAATGAGCAGTTCTTC. Translating gives CASSLKGTGRINEQFF.